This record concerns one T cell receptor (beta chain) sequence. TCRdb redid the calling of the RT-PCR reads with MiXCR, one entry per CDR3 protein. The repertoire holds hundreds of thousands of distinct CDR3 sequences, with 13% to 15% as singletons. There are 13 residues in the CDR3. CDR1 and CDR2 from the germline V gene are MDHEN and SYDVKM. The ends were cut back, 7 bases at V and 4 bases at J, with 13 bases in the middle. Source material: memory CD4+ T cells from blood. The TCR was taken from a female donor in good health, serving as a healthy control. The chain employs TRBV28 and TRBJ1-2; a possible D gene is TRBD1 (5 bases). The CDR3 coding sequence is TGTGCCAGCACTAAGACAGCGAGCTATGGCTACACCTTC. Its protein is CASTKTASYGYTF.